This T cell receptor (beta chain) was profiled in a study of T cell changes during pregnancy in multiple sclerosis. The CDR3 totals 16 residues. Germline lookup yields CDR1 MRHNA and CDR2 SNTAGT. After removal of 9 bases from V and 8 bases from J, the junction contained 17 bases not matched to a gene. Clones were read by immunoSEQ multiplex PCR, and TCRdb kept only the in-frame ones, dropping some. The sample yields tens of thousands of clones, 80% to 90% seen once. The receptor was derived from a female donor with multiple sclerosis, enrolled in a pregnancy study. This material consisted of peripheral blood, taken before pregnancy. The chain carries TRBV6-4 and TRBJ2-1; 9 nucleotides agree with TRBD2. For the CDR3, the DNA is TGTGCCAGGTCGTCGGCTAGCGGGGCCTTAGTCGATGAGCAGTTCTTC. This sequence encodes CARSSASGALVDEQFF.